These 28 T cell receptor beta chains share one sample of origin, sequenced in a study of blood T cells in healthy people across ages. It was with a sample-barcoded 5' primer and a J-beta primer mix that a second PCR of about 7 to 12 cycles was run. TCRdb redid the calling of the 5' RACE reads with MiXCR, one entry per CDR3 protein. The top ten hold under 25% of the sample, which has about 720,000 distinct CDR3 sequences, about 24% seen once. Input material: blood. The receptors originated from a man aged 65-85 years in good health.

V is TRBV5-1 and J is TRBJ2-1; 10 bases match TRBD2. CDR3 length equals 16 residues. V dropped 1 base and J dropped 6; count of bases not matched to a gene: 7. In germline, CDR1 is SGHRS, CDR2 YFSETQ. The CDR3, as DNA: TGCGCCAGCAGCTTGCTAGCGGGAGCGTCTGGCAATGAGCAGTTCTTC. Its protein product is CASSLLAGASGNEQFF.

The genes are TRBV7-2 and TRBJ1-3, with D perhaps matching TRBD1 (5 bases). The CDR3 has 13 residues. From germline, CDR1 is SGHTA and CDR2 FQGNSA. Trimming took off 4 bases at V and 6 bases at J, with 10 bases between the two ends. CDR3: CASSSRGQNTIYF. The DNA for the CDR3 is TGTGCCAGCAGCTCCCGGGGCCAAAACACCATATATTTT.

The chain links TRBV7-2 to TRBJ2-4; TRBD1 matches at 8 bases. The CDR3 is 15 amino acids. The germline V gene encodes CDR1 SGHTA and CDR2 FQGNSA. Trimming at V came to 5 bases and at J to 8 bases, leaving 11 bases not matched to a gene. For the CDR3, the DNA is TGTGCCAGCAGCAAGGGGACAGGATTCAAGGACATTCAGTACTTC. Amino acid sequence: CASSKGTGFKDIQYF.

This clonotype has more than one count but fewer than ten. J is TRBJ1-1 and V is TRBV28, with unresolved D. The CDR3 loop spans 12 amino acids. V lost 11 bases and J lost 1, with 11 bases in between. Per the germline V gene, CDR1 is MDHEN and CDR2 is SYDVKM. The CDR3 sequence is CAATRSNTEAFF. In DNA, the CDR3 is TGTGCCGCGACACGCTCGAACACTGAAGCTTTCTTT.

In its sample, this clonotype was seen a few times. The rearrangement uses TRBV29-1 and TRBJ1-4; no clear D. The germline CDR1 and CDR2 sequences are SQVTM and ANQGSEA. This CDR3 contains 14 residues. The V and J ends lost 3 bases and 7 bases respectively, with 15 bases between them. CDR3 nucleotides: TGCAGCGTTGACTGGGCAGACGATAGTGAAAAACTGTTTTTT. This translates into CSVDWADDSEKLFF.

V is TRBV5-1 and J is TRBJ2-3; TRBD2 matches 8 bases. V was clipped by 0 bases and J by 4 bases; unmatched bases: 7. Germline V gives CDR1 SGHRS, CDR2 YFSETQ. This CDR3 comprises 16 residues. The CDR3 DNA is TGCGCCAGCAGCTTGGACCATAGCGGGGCTGCAGATACGCAGTATTTT. It translates to CASSLDHSGAADTQYF.

The J gene is TRBJ1-4, the V gene TRBV7-2, with 8 bases aligning to TRBD1. CDR1 SGHTA and CDR2 FQGNSA come from the germline V gene. The CDR3 contains 13 residues. The J segment lost 8 bases and the V segment lost 11 bases, leaving 10 bases of the junction unmatched. DNA of the CDR3: TGTGCCGTTCTGGTCCAGGGGGCCGAAAAACTGTTTTTT. This translates into CAVLVQGAEKLFF.

This clonotype was observed a few times. The V call is TRBV24-1, the J call TRBJ2-3; no clear D gene. The DNA matches TRBJ1-5 better at its end, which makes the J call doubtful. There are 18 residues in the CDR3. CDR1 is KGHDR and CDR2 is SFDVKD in the germline V gene. CDR3 sequence (DNA): TGTGCCACCAGTGACCCGAGGGTAGCGGGTCGTGTTACAGATACGCAGCATTTT. It codes for CATSDPRVAGRVTDTQHF.

The chain uses TRBV20-1 and TRBJ2-5, with no clear D. Matching the DNA end better, TRBJ2-1 makes the J call doubtful. The CDR3 runs to 15 residues. Germline V gene lookup returns CDR1 DFQATT and CDR2 SNEGSKA (reference sequence). Written as DNA, the CDR3 is TGCAGTGCTAGCACGAGTAGTGGTCCCTCGAATGAGCAGTTCTTC. Its protein product is CSASTSSGPSNEQFF.

In the case of this clonotype: Germline and junction disagree at one end, which may indicate a read error. The chain uses TRBV29-1 and TRBJ2-1; D is tentatively TRBD1 or TRBD2 (5 bases each). Germline assignment: CDR1 SQVTM and CDR2 ANQGSEA. CDR3 length: 13 residues. CDR3 nucleotide sequence: TGCAGCGTTGAAGCCACCGGTGGGGGACGGAAGCGATTC. It codes for CSVEATGGGRKRF.

The rearrangement uses TRBV5-5 and TRBJ2-2; the D gene is possibly TRBD1 (6 bases). The V end lost 6 bases, the J end lost 7 bases, and 22 bases lay between the germline ends. Germline V gene lookup returns CDR1 SGHKS and CDR2 YYEKEE (reference sequence). The CDR3 length is 16 residues. The CDR3 nucleotides are TGTGCCAGCACCATTTTCCGGGACATTCGGGGCGGGGAGCTGTTTTTT. It translates to CASTIFRDIRGGELFF.

This clonotype was counted between two and nine times. The chain combines TRBV7-2 with TRBJ2-1, with 12 positions matching TRBD2. The germline V gene encodes CDR1 SGHTA and CDR2 FQGNSA. The CDR3 extends over 16 amino acids. Trimming cost V 3 bases and J 4 bases; bases outside gene matches: 4. CDR3 region: CASSFAGTSGYNEQFF. The DNA for the CDR3 is TGTGCCAGCAGCTTCGCTGGGACTAGCGGGTACAATGAGCAGTTCTTC.

With respect to this clonotype: An end of the junction does not agree with germline; a read error may underlie this. The V and J genes are TRBV2 and TRBJ2-1; tentative D call: TRBD1 (5 bases). This CDR3 is 13 amino acids long. The V gene's germline CDR1 is SNHLY and CDR2 FYNNEI. The CDR3 nucleotides are TGTGCCAGCCAGAGGCAGGGTGCCCAACGGGTGCTCTTC. This encodes CASQRQGAQRVLF.

This clonotype has just a few counts. The chain links TRBV12-3 or TRBV12-4 to TRBJ2-7, with D possibly being TRBD1 (7 bases). The DNA end is a closer match to TRBJ2-5, so the J assignment may be wrong. The CDR3 consists of 13 residues. The CDR3 loop is CASRATGRETQYF. In DNA, the CDR3 is TGTGCCAGCAGGGCGACAGGGAGGGAGACCCAGTACTTC.

The rearrangement joins TRBV30 to TRBJ2-3; D is undetermined. The V end was cut by 5 bases, the J end by 1 base, with 4 bases between. The CDR3 length is 11 residues. Germline loops: CDR1 GTSNPN, CDR2 SVGIG (reference sequence). CDR3 nucleotide sequence: TGTGCCTGGTCCGGCACAGATACGCAGTATTTT. Amino acid sequence: CAWSGTDTQYF.

This clonotype has just a few counts. The V gene is TRBV20-1, the J gene TRBJ2-1, with 8 positions matching TRBD2. The CDR3 loop spans 15 amino acids. The V gene end was trimmed by 6 bases and the J gene end by 5 bases; junction bases not matched to a gene: 12. Germline lookup yields CDR1 DFQATT and CDR2 SNEGSKA (reference sequence). The CDR3 here is CSAPPGLGTNNEQFF. The CDR3 DNA follows: TGCAGTGCCCCTCCGGGACTAGGGACCAACAATGAGCAGTTCTTC.

This clonotype was counted between two and nine times. This chain uses TRBV9 with TRBJ2-3; D possibly corresponds to TRBD2 (6 bases). CDR1 is SGDLS, CDR2 YYNGEE, per germline. Trimming pared 4 bases from V and 4 bases from J, leaving 16 bases between. The CDR3 consists of 15 residues. DNA for the CDR3: TGTGCCAGCAGCCCCTACGGGAGTCATCCAGATACGCAGTATTTT. It encodes CASSPYGSHPDTQYF.

This clonotype occurred once. This sequence joins TRBV29-1 and TRBJ2-1, with D unresolved. This CDR3 spans 12 amino acids. Germline V gene sequence: CDR1 SQVTM, CDR2 ANQGSEA. Trimming pared 7 bases from V and 4 bases from J, leaving 11 bases between. CDR3 in amino acids: CSAAPEYNEQFF. The CDR3, as DNA: TGCAGCGCCGCCCCGGAATACAATGAGCAGTTCTTC.

The rearrangement links TRBV19 to TRBJ2-4; TRBD2 agrees at 7 bases. The junction had 6 bases not matched to a gene; V was cut back by 1 base and J by 0 bases. This CDR3 has 17 residues. Germline CDR1 reads LNHDA; CDR2 reads SQIVND (reference sequence). CDR3 protein: CASSIGGAGVAKNIQYF. The CDR3 nucleotides read TGTGCCAGTAGTATAGGAGGGGCGGGGGTAGCCAAAAACATTCAGTACTTC.

The V call is TRBV27, the J call TRBJ2-1; 9 bases line up with TRBD2. Germline V gives CDR1 MNHEY, CDR2 SMNVEV (reference sequence). The CDR3 length is 20 residues. After removal of 8 bases from V and 0 bases from J, the junction contained 20 bases not matched to a gene. The CDR3 region is CASVKWGSTSGPSSYNEQFF. The CDR3 DNA reads as TGTGCCAGCGTCAAATGGGGATCGACTAGCGGACCGAGCTCCTACAATGAGCAGTTCTTC.

This clonotype was detected ten times or more. The chain links TRBV28 to TRBJ1-5; D is uncertain. The CDR3 has 14 amino acids. The germline V gene has CDR1 MDHEN and CDR2 SYDVKM. The V and J ends lost 7 bases and 7 bases respectively, with 17 bases between them. Here the CDR3 DNA reads TGTGCCAGCATCCCCCCCGGACGGGAACAGCCCCAGCATTTT. Translating gives CASIPPGREQPQHF. Based on the CDR3 plus reference TRBV28 and TRBJ1-5, the full variable domain is DVKVTQSSRYLVKRTGEKVFLECVQDMDHENMFWYRQDPGLGLRLIYFSYDVKMKEKGDIPEGYSVSREKKERFSLILESASTNQTSMYLCASIPPGREQPQHFGDGTRLSIL.

This clonotype was detected a few times. The genes are TRBV20-1 and TRBJ2-4, with D perhaps being TRBD1 or TRBD2 (6 bases each). The germline gives CDR1 DFQATT, CDR2 SNEGSKA (reference sequence). With 5 bases removed from V and 5 bases from J, the gap between germline ends came to 16 bases. CDR3 length: 14 residues. This CDR3 is CSAGRGGTQNIQYF. The CDR3 nucleotides read TGCAGTGCTGGAAGAGGGGGGACCCAAAACATTCAGTACTTC.

The chain carries TRBV27 and TRBJ2-3; D perhaps matches TRBD1 (7 bases). The ends were cut back, 8 bases at V and 0 bases at J, with 15 bases in the middle. Looked up from germline, CDR1 is MNHEY and CDR2 is SMNVEV (reference sequence). This CDR3 region has 15 residues. The DNA for the CDR3 is TGTGCCAGCCTCTCCAGGGGGGTAAGCACAGATACGCAGTATTTT. Its protein product is CASLSRGVSTDTQYF.

As regards this clonotype: Given a much more abundant clone one base away, this may be a read error. This chain links TRBV5-6 with TRBJ2-1; D ambiguous. The germline V gene has CDR1 SGHDT and CDR2 YYEEEE. This CDR3 spans 12 amino acids. Written as DNA, the CDR3 is TGTACCAGCCGGGTTAGGGTAGGGGAGCAGTTCTTC. It specifies CTSRVRVGEQFF.

The chain joins TRBV10-3 to TRBJ1-4; 7 positions match TRBD1. V gave up 10 bases and J gave up 7 bases; unmatched junction bases: 9. The CDR3 totals 13 residues. Per germline, CDR1 ENHRY and CDR2 SYGVKD. CDR3 region: CATGTGEGEKLFF. CDR3 sequence (DNA): TGTGCCACCGGAACAGGGGAGGGTGAAAAACTGTTTTTT.

A remark on this clonotype: An end of the junction does not agree with germline; a read error may underlie this. This chain links TRBV20-1 with TRBJ2-1; D is ambiguous. This CDR3 has 8 amino acids. Germline V CDR1 and CDR2: DFQATT, SNEGSKA (reference sequence). The CDR3 loop reads CSARYKYF. In DNA form, the CDR3 reads TGCAGTGCTAGATACAAGTACTTC.

This clonotype was seen a single time. This chain joins TRBV12-3 or TRBV12-4 and TRBJ2-3; 8 bases map to TRBD2. Trimming removed 4 bases from V and 15 bases from J; junction bases left unmatched: 24. The CDR3 has 17 residues. For the CDR3, the DNA is TGTGCCAGCAGTTCGGCCGGGACTAGACTTAGCGCAGATACGGAATATTTT. This encodes CASSSAGTRLSADTEYF.

This chain joins TRBV6-6 and TRBJ2-7; D is unresolved. V lost 4 bases and J 3 bases, leaving 13 bases between the germline ends. CDR1 and CDR2 (germline): MNHNY, SVGAGI (reference sequence). The CDR3 consists of 14 residues. The CDR3 DNA sequence: TGTGCCAGCAGTTCCGAGTGGGCCTACTACGAGCAGTACTTC. Translation: CASSSEWAYYEQYF.